The 17 T cell receptor beta chains below come from one sample, sequenced in a study of neurological immune-mediated disorders. TCRdb reprocessed the 5' RACE reads with MiXCR, giving one entry per CDR3 protein. The table includes some 66,000 distinct CDR3 sequences, roughly 4% detected once. What was sequenced was PBMCs. These receptors were taken from a man aged 50 to 60 with multiple sclerosis.

This clonotype was counted ten times or more. This chain connects TRBV4-2 to TRBJ1-1; unclear D gene. Germline values: CDR1 LGHNA, CDR2 YNFKEQ. V lost 0 bases and J 4 bases, leaving 21 bases between the germline ends. The CDR3 is 18 amino acids. DNA for the CDR3: TGTGCCAGCAGCCAAGATGCAGCCCTAAGCACCTCTACCACTGAAGCTTTCTTT. This encodes CASSQDAALSTSTTEAFF.

This clonotype was recorded at least ten times. The rearrangement links TRBV20-1 to TRBJ1-5, with TRBD1 matching over 8 bases. Germline V lookup: CDR1 DFQATT, CDR2 SNEGSKA (reference sequence). There are 15 residues in the CDR3. V lost 0 bases to trimming and J lost 5 bases; unmatched junction nucleotides: 6. The chain's CDR3 is CSARDPTGEHQPQHF. The CDR3 coding sequence is TGCAGTGCTAGAGATCCGACAGGGGAGCATCAGCCCCAGCATTTT.

This clonotype has a count of ten or more. This chain connects TRBV7-2 to TRBJ1-4; D is unresolved. The germline V gene has CDR1 SGHTA and CDR2 FQGNSA. The CDR3 covers 14 residues. The V end was cut by 4 bases, the J end by 12 bases, with 18 bases between. DNA for the CDR3: TGTGCCAGCAGCTCTAGAGCTAATTCCAAAGAACTGTTTTTT. It encodes CASSSRANSKELFF. The whole variable domain, remainder taken from reference TRBV7-2 and TRBJ1-4, is GAGVSQSPSNKVTEKGKDVELRCDPISGHTALYWYRQSLGQGLEFLIYFQGNSAPDKSGLPSDRFSAERTGGSVSTLTIQRTQQEDSAVYLCASSSRANSKELFFGSGTQLSVL.

The table lists this clonotype with many counts. This chain joins TRBV7-6 and TRBJ2-3, with D uncertain. The CDR3 is made up of 14 amino acids. The V end lost 1 base, the J end lost 3 bases, and 8 bases lay between the germline ends. Germline loops: CDR1 SGHVS, CDR2 FNYEAQ. In DNA, the CDR3 is TGTGCCAGCAGCTTAGGTCCCGCGACAGATACGCAGTATTTT. It translates to CASSLGPATDTQYF.

This clonotype was seen ten or more times. V gene TRBV4-1 combines with J gene TRBJ2-5, with 14 bases identical to TRBD2. Trimming at V came to 0 bases and at J to 2 bases, leaving 5 bases not matched to a gene. The CDR3 loop spans 18 amino acids. Germline V gives CDR1 MGHRA, CDR2 YSYEKL. The CDR3 DNA sequence: TGCGCCAGCAGCCAAGATATGGGACTAGCGGGGGATCAAGAGACCCAGTACTTC. Its translation: CASSQDMGLAGDQETQYF.

In regard to this clonotype: At one end, the junction sequence differs from germline, possibly due to a read error. The chain links TRBV7-2 to TRBJ1-5; TRBD1 might be the D (5 bases). CDR1 is SGHTA, CDR2 FQGNSA, per germline. The CDR3 has 14 amino acids. The CDR3 is CASSFTGAQQPQNF. The CDR3 DNA is TGTGCCAGCAGCTTTACCGGGGCCCAACAGCCCCAGAATTTT.

This clonotype was observed many times. The chain couples TRBV5-1 to TRBJ1-1; TRBD1 is a possible D gene (6 bases). CDR1 SGHRS and CDR2 YFSETQ come from the germline V gene. The CDR3 sequence is 15 residues long. Trimming removed 2 bases at V and 1 base at J, with 12 bases between. The CDR3 loop is CASSLLQGKNTEAFF. As DNA, the CDR3 is TGCGCCAGCAGCTTACTTCAGGGGAAGAACACTGAAGCTTTCTTT.

There are many counts of this clonotype. A read error may account for a junction end that differs from germline. V is TRBV27 and J is TRBJ1-5, with 7 positions matching TRBD1. Germline lookup yields CDR1 MNHEY and CDR2 SMNVEV (reference sequence). This CDR3 contains 14 residues. CDR3 region: CASSEGGEDQPQNF. CDR3 DNA sequence: TGTGCCAGCAGCGAAGGGGGCGAGGATCAGCCCCAGAATTTT.

This clonotype was counted many times. The rearrangement joins TRBV3-1 to TRBJ2-3; a weak D match, TRBD2 (7 bases). The germline V gene encodes CDR1 LGHDT and CDR2 YNNKEL (reference sequence). Trimming took off 1 base at V and 4 bases at J, with 12 bases between the two ends. The CDR3 extends over 15 amino acids. The CDR3 protein is CASSQVRGAPDTQYF. As DNA, the CDR3 is TGTGCCAGCAGCCAAGTTCGGGGGGCCCCAGATACGCAGTATTTT.

This clonotype has a handful of counts. The V call is TRBV6-2 or TRBV6-3, the J call TRBJ2-6; 9 nucleotides agree with TRBD1. The length of the CDR3 is 17 residues. V trimming: 6 bases; J trimming: 0 bases; junction bases outside the gene matches: 6. Germline-derived CDR1 and CDR2 are MNHEY and SVGEGT. The CDR3 reads CASSRDRAYSGANVLTF. CDR3 sequence (DNA): TGTGCCAGCAGCCGGGACAGGGCCTACTCTGGGGCCAACGTCCTGACTTTC.

This clonotype was seen ten or more times. This chain links TRBV4-1 with TRBJ1-1; a weak D match, TRBD1 (5 bases). Germline CDR1 and CDR2: MGHRA and YSYEKL. The germline V and J ends were trimmed by 0 bases and 1 base, with 9 bases remaining between them. The CDR3 sequence is 15 residues long. CDR3 protein: CASSQDLGENTEAFF. The DNA for the CDR3 is TGCGCCAGCAGCCAAGATTTGGGGGAGAACACTGAAGCTTTCTTT.

This clonotype was counted at least ten times. The chain has TRBV20-1 and TRBJ2-2; D not certain. Per the germline V gene, CDR1 is DFQATT and CDR2 is SNEGSKA (reference sequence). The V and J ends lost 4 bases and 0 bases respectively, with 3 bases between them. The CDR3 is 12 amino acids. The chain's CDR3 is CSANANTGELFF. The CDR3 DNA is TGCAGTGCTAATGCGAACACCGGGGAGCTGTTTTTT.

This clonotype was seen ten or more times. Its ends do not fully match the called genes, so a read error is possible. The chain is built from TRBV3-1 and TRBJ2-5, with D unclear. Germline lookup yields CDR1 LGHDT and CDR2 YNNKEL (reference sequence). The CDR3 covers 13 residues. The CDR3 coding sequence is TGTGCCAGCAGCGTGTCGGGTCAAGGGACCCAGTACTTC. Protein: CASSVSGQGTQYF.

In this sample, this clonotype turned up many times. The junction and the germline gene differ at one end; a read error may be behind it. The chain combines TRBV6-5 with TRBJ1-6; D is perhaps TRBD1 (6 bases). Looked up from germline, CDR1 is MNHEY and CDR2 is SVGAGI. This CDR3 spans 16 amino acids. The DNA of the CDR3 is TGTGCCAGCAGTAACTCCAGGGGAATGGGAAATTCACCCCTCCACTTT. This encodes CASSNSRGMGNSPLHF.

This clonotype showed up many times. This chain links TRBV19 with TRBJ1-2; TRBD1 agrees at 7 bases. The CDR3 loop spans 13 amino acids. J was trimmed by 2 bases and V by 5 bases; bases with no gene match: 2. Germline CDR1 reads LNHDA; CDR2 reads SQIVND (reference sequence). The CDR3 sequence is CASSEQGNYGYTF. The CDR3 coding sequence is TGTGCCAGTAGTGAACAGGGGAACTATGGCTACACCTTC.

In this sample, this clonotype turned up a few times. The chain employs TRBV28 and TRBJ2-3; TRBD2 matches at 15 bases. The germline gives CDR1 MDHEN, CDR2 SYDVKM. V dropped 5 bases and J dropped 2; count of bases not matched to a gene: 5. CDR3 length equals 17 residues. The CDR3 sequence: CASSPGTSGGFTDTQYF. The CDR3 bases are TGTGCCAGCAGTCCGGGGACTAGCGGGGGGTTCACAGATACGCAGTATTTT.

There are a few counts of this clonotype. The rearrangement joins TRBV18 to TRBJ2-5; D is unclear. The CDR3 sequence is 15 residues long. The V end lost 4 bases, the J end lost 2 bases, and 14 bases lay between the germline ends. Per germline, CDR1 KGHSH and CDR2 LQKENI. The CDR3, as DNA: TGTGCCAGCTCACTCGTCGTGGAGAAACAAGAGACCCAGTACTTC. It encodes CASSLVVEKQETQYF.